Listed below are T cell receptor beta chains from one sample, sequenced in a study of vaccination effects on CD4 cells after COVID-19. The table came from immunoSEQ multiplex PCR; TCRdb's copy has only in-frame clones and leaves some out. The profile shows about 45,000 clones, approximately 77% of them singletons. For these receptors, no antigen is known. Sequences were derived from CD4+ T cells from PBMCs cultured without peptide, sampled after COVID-19 vaccination. The receptor set was obtained from a human donor who received a COVID-19 vaccine. Both conserved end residues are part of each CDR3. The D gene is left open where the match is weak. For some rows the clone size is stated as once, few or many, or as a class when expanded; others skip it.

j_gene	v_gene	abundance	d_gene	CDR3aa	CDR3nt
TRBJ2-3	TRBV4-2	.	TRBD2	CASSLAGLAGLGTDTQYF	TGTGCCAGCAGCCTTGCGGGACTAGCGGGATTAGGGACAGATACGCAGTATTTT
TRBJ1-1	TRBV6-5	.	.	CASSYSNRNTEAFF	TGTGCCAGCAGTTACTCGAACAGGAACACTGAAGCTTTCTTT
TRBJ1-1	TRBV7-9	.	.	CASSLRSGDTEAFF	TGTGCCAGCAGCTTACGGTCGGGAGACACTGAAGCTTTCTTT
TRBJ2-1	TRBV20-1	once	.	CSASHPSYEQFF	TGCAGTGCTAGTCACCCTAGCTATGAGCAGTTCTTC
TRBJ2-3	TRBV7-2	few	TRBD2	CASSSRGGFTDTQYF	TGTGCCAGCAGCTCGCGGGGGGGTTTCACAGATACGCAGTATTTT
TRBJ2-7	TRBV5-4	.	TRBD1	CASSPGTAPREQYF	TGTGCCAGCAGCCCAGGGACAGCTCCTCGCGAGCAGTACTTC
TRBJ2-3	TRBV2	.	TRBD2	CASTPRRIIPTSGKRTDTQYF	TGTGCCAGCACCCCACGCAGAATTATTCCGACTAGCGGGAAACGCACAGATACGCAGTATTTT
TRBJ1-5	TRBV6-6	few	.	CASSVGRVSNQPQHF	TGTGCCAGCAGTGTGGGGAGGGTCAGCAATCAGCCCCAGCATTTT
TRBJ1-2	TRBV5-6	.	TRBD1	CASSPLDRATGYTF	TGTGCCAGCAGCCCCCTCGACAGGGCGACTGGCTACACCTTC
TRBJ1-2	TRBV29-1	.	.	CSVVTGEVGGYTF	TGCAGCGTGGTGACAGGAGAAGTGGGAGGCTACACCTTC
TRBJ1-3	TRBV30	.	TRBD1	CAWRKTGEWNTIYF	TGTGCCTGGCGTAAGACAGGGGAGTGGAACACCATATATTTT
TRBJ1-4	TRBV2	once	.	CASTGGNGEKLFF	TGTGCCAGCACGGGGGGAAACGGGGAAAAACTGTTTTTT
TRBJ2-2	TRBV11-3	few	.	CASSPLVTGELFF	TGTGCCAGCAGCCCCCTAGTCACCGGGGAGCTGTTTTTT
TRBJ2-4	TRBV6-5	.	.	CASSYSRAKNIQYF	TGTGCCAGCAGTTACTCGCGTGCCAAAAACATTCAGTACTTC
TRBJ2-5	TRBV2	.	.	CASSKDYFGTQYF	TGTGCCAGCAGCAAGGACTACTTTGGGACCCAGTACTTC
TRBJ2-2	TRBV7-9	.	TRBD1	CASSLGDRGTGELFF	TGTGCCAGCAGCTTAGGGGACAGGGGGACCGGGGAGCTGTTTTTT
TRBJ2-2	TRBV2	.	.	CATSREAKNTGELFF	TGTGCCACGTCGCGAGAAGCTAAGAACACCGGGGAGCTGTTTTTT
TRBJ2-7	TRBV10-1	.	.	CASSDAGRYDEQYF	TGCGCCAGCAGTGACGCGGGTCGTTATGACGAGCAGTACTTC
TRBJ2-2	TRBV6-5	.	.	CASRWGRNTGELFF	TGTGCCAGCAGATGGGGGAGGAACACCGGGGAGCTGTTTTTT
TRBJ1-2	TRBV5-1	.	.	CASSLARQGLSGYTF	TGCGCCAGCAGCTTGGCGAGGCAGGGCCTCAGTGGCTACACCTTC
TRBJ2-5	TRBV6-6	.	.	CASSYSVETQYF	TGTGCCAGCAGTTACTCGGTGGAGACCCAGTACTTC
TRBJ1-1	TRBV12-3/TRBV12-4	few	TRBD1	CASSFGGQGAAFF	TGTGCCAGCAGTTTTGGGGGACAGGGGGCGGCTTTCTTT
TRBJ2-7	TRBV19	.	TRBD2	CASSTTSGRVEQYF	TGTGCCAGTAGTACCACTAGCGGGAGGGTCGAGCAGTACTTC
TRBJ2-5	TRBV6-4	once	.	CASSVGQEIQETQYF	TGTGCCAGCAGTGTGGGGCAGGAGATTCAAGAGACCCAGTACTTC
TRBJ2-5	TRBV29-1	once	.	CSAEGGRVVQETQYF	TGCAGCGCCGAGGGGGGGCGGGTAGTCCAAGAGACCCAGTACTTC
TRBJ1-2	TRBV25-1	.	TRBD1	CASSPGQGGYYGYTF	TGTGCCAGCAGTCCTGGACAGGGGGGTTACTATGGCTACACCTTC
TRBJ1-1	TRBV14	.	.	CASSQVGGNTEAFF	TGTGCCAGCAGCCAAGTTGGAGGGAACACTGAAGCTTTCTTT
TRBJ2-6	TRBV30	.	.	CTTSRPSGANVLTF	TGTACTACCTCTCGTCCATCTGGGGCCAACGTCCTGACTTTC
TRBJ2-7	TRBV7-9	few	TRBD2	CASSPRLAGATYEQYF	TGTGCCAGCAGCCCAAGGCTAGCGGGGGCTACCTACGAGCAGTACTTC
TRBJ1-2	TRBV4-1	.	.	CASSQGAGTRGGYTF	TGCGCCAGCAGCCAAGGGGCAGGGACGAGGGGTGGCTACACCTTC
TRBJ2-7	TRBV7-8	.	TRBD2	CASSPKAGAPYEQYF	TGTGCCAGCAGCCCCAAGGCGGGAGCACCCTACGAGCAGTACTTC
TRBJ2-1	TRBV2	.	.	CASSSPHEQFF	TGTGCCAGCTCCAGCCCGCATGAGCAGTTCTTC
TRBJ1-1	TRBV5-8	.	.	CASSSTVNTEAFF	TGTGCCAGCAGCTCAACAGTAAACACTGAAGCTTTCTTT
TRBJ2-7	TRBV7-9	few	TRBD2	CASSLQVGLAYNEQYF	TGTGCCAGCAGCCTACAGGTGGGACTAGCGTACAACGAGCAGTACTTC
TRBJ2-3	TRBV5-1	.	TRBD2	CASSLAGGAVADTQYF	TGCGCCAGCAGCTTGGCCGGGGGGGCCGTCGCAGATACGCAGTATTTT
TRBJ2-6	TRBV5-1	few	.	CASSSGDSGANVLTF	TGCGCCAGCAGCTCGGGAGACTCTGGGGCCAACGTCCTGACTTTC
TRBJ2-6	TRBV5-1	.	.	CASSPVPGANVLTF	TGCGCCAGCAGCCCCGTTCCTGGGGCCAACGTCCTGACTTTC
TRBJ2-3	TRBV3-1/TRBV3-2	.	TRBD2	CASSQGGGAGGRWRYF	TGTGCCAGCAGCCAAGGAGGGGGAGCGGGGGGGCGGTGGAGGTATTTT
TRBJ2-7	TRBV18	.	TRBD1	CASSPVVGTGSYEQYF	TGTGCCAGCTCACCGGTCGTCGGGACAGGGTCCTACGAGCAGTACTTC
TRBJ1-2	TRBV25-1	.	TRBD1	CASSEGGQGYGYTF	TGTGCCAGCAGTGAAGGCGGACAGGGCTATGGCTACACCTTC
TRBJ1-2	TRBV5-8	.	TRBD1	CAITGDYGYTF	TGTGCCATCACAGGGGACTATGGCTACACCTTC
TRBJ1-1	TRBV29-1	.	.	CSVSRESTEAFF	TGCAGCGTTTCCAGGGAGAGCACTGAAGCTTTCTTT
TRBJ2-3	TRBV5-1	.	TRBD2	CASSPSTSGITDTQYF	TGCGCCAGCAGCCCCTCCACTAGCGGGATCACAGATACGCAGTATTTT
TRBJ2-5	TRBV4-1	.	TRBD2	CASSHGGVEQETQYF	TGCGCCAGCAGCCACGGGGGGGTGGAACAAGAGACCCAGTACTTC
TRBJ2-1	TRBV9	once	TRBD2	CASSLSGLAGGYEQFF	TGTGCCAGCAGCCTGAGCGGCCTAGCGGGAGGGTATGAGCAGTTCTTC
TRBJ2-7	TRBV6-6	.	TRBD2	CASGTSGRWYEQYF	TGTGCCAGCGGGACGAGCGGGAGGTGGTACGAGCAGTACTTC
TRBJ2-1	TRBV6-5	few	.	CAISAADSYNEQFF	TGTGCCATCTCAGCGGCAGACTCCTACAATGAGCAGTTCTTC
TRBJ1-2	TRBV14	few	TRBD1	CASSQNRDRGRLGYGYTF	TGTGCCAGCAGCCAAAACCGGGACAGGGGGCGCTTGGGCTATGGCTACACCTTC
TRBJ1-2	TRBV25-1	.	.	CASSENYGYTF	TGTGCCAGCAGTGAAAACTATGGCTACACCTTC
TRBJ1-5	TRBV7-2	.	.	CASSPTAGDQPQHF	TGTGCCAGCAGCCCGACAGCGGGGGATCAGCCCCAGCATTTT
TRBJ2-5	TRBV6-6	.	TRBD2	CASRPSSGRRETQYF	TGTGCCAGCAGGCCCTCAAGCGGGAGAAGAGAGACCCAGTACTTC
TRBJ1-2	TRBV25-1	.	TRBD1	CASRGTGGHGYTF	TGTGCCAGCAGGGGGACAGGGGGCCATGGCTACACCTTC
TRBJ2-3	TRBV25-1	.	TRBD2	CATGKRGLTDTQYF	TGTGCCACCGGGAAGCGGGGGCTCACAGATACGCAGTATTTT